This T cell receptor beta chain was sequenced during a study of T cells in women clearing cervical HPV infection. As for this clone: The read terminates 3 residues ahead of where the CDR3 ends, so the germline J gene completes it.

Measured with immunoSEQ multiplex PCR; TCRdb has only the in-frame clones, and not every one. There are 40,000 or so clones in the sample, with under 7% held by the top ten. V was pared by 4 bases and J by 0 bases, with 13 bases between. The CDR3 runs to 15 residues. Germline V gene data show CDR1 as SGHDT and CDR2 as YYEEEE. Specimen: blood buffy coat. The TCR sequence derives from a woman between 18 and 75 years old with a cervical HPV16 infection that either progressed to CIN3+ or cleared (not recorded which). The chain is built from TRBV5-6 and TRBJ1-2; maybe TRBD1 (5 bases). The DNA read from the CDR3 is TGTGCCAGCAGCAAATGGACACCCACTAACTATGGC. It encodes CASSKWTPTNYG. In full, the CDR3 is CASSKWTPTNYGYTF.